A single sample is the source of the 15 T cell receptor beta chains below, sequenced in a study of regulatory T cells in long-lasting Graves disease. Specified time point: persistent/refractory GD, antithyroid drugs over 5 years with positive TRAb. Extracted PBMC RNA gave rise to the TCR library. Relying on iRepertoire HTBI primers and Arm-PCR of CDR3 regions, the team built TCR beta libraries. Each CDR3 protein is one row after TCRdb ran MiXCR on the multiplex PCR reads. This sample carries some 440,000 distinct CDR3 sequences, around 20% of them seen once, and the ten largest clones take under 9%. The sequences come from peripheral blood mononuclear cells (PBMCs), collected when the disease was refractory, from a patient treated with antithyroid drugs. The receptors come from a female donor with Graves disease.

This chain uses TRBV24-1 with TRBJ1-5; possible D gene TRBD1, 5 bases. The CDR3 runs 12 residues. Germline lookup yields CDR1 KGHDR and CDR2 SFDVKD. Trimming left V 7 bases short and J 7 bases short, with 10 bases between. The CDR3 region is CATSFGGQPQHF. As DNA, the CDR3 is TGTGCCACCAGCTTTGGGGGGCAGCCCCAGCATTTT.

The chain links TRBV20-1 to TRBJ1-1, with TRBD1 identical over 7 bases. CDR3 length equals 15 residues. From germline, CDR1 is DFQATT and CDR2 SNEGSKA (reference sequence). V was clipped by 6 bases and J by 0 bases; unmatched bases: 10. CDR3 region: CSAHRDSVMNTEAFF. The CDR3 DNA is TGCAGTGCCCACAGGGACAGTGTAATGAACACTGAAGCTTTCTTT.

Concerning this clonotype itself: Compared with germline, one end of the junction differs, possibly owing to a read error. The chain carries TRBV6-1 and TRBJ1-4; D not certain. This CDR3 has 11 amino acids. Germline values: CDR1 MNHNS, CDR2 SASEGT. CDR3 sequence reads: CVSNRGEKLFF. The DNA of the CDR3 is TGTGTCAGCAACCGGGGAGAAAAACTGTTTTTT.

This clonotype occurred a few times. This chain uses TRBV18 with TRBJ2-7; the match to TRBD1 covers 7 bases. After removal of 2 bases from V and 2 bases from J, the junction contained 3 bases not matched to a gene. The length of the CDR3 is 14 residues. Germline CDR1 is KGHSH and CDR2 is LQKENI. CDR3 sequence: CASSPEGAAYEQYF. CDR3 DNA: TGTGCCAGCTCACCAGAGGGGGCCGCCTACGAGCAGTACTTC. Full variable domain (remainder filled in from reference TRBV18 and TRBJ2-7): NAGVMQNPRHLVRRRGQEARLRCSPMKGHSHVYWYRQLPEEGLKFMVYLQKENIIDESGMPKERFSAEFPKEGPSILRIQQVVRGDSAAYFCASSPEGAAYEQYFGPGTRLTVT.

The chain has TRBV28 and TRBJ2-7; D not resolved. CDR3 length: 11 amino acids. Trimming took off 9 bases at V and 6 bases at J, with 12 bases between the two ends. Germline CDR1 reads MDHEN; CDR2 reads SYDVKM. CDR3 in DNA: TGTGCCAGTAGTATGTTTGCCGAGCAGTACTTC. Translated: CASSMFAEQYF.

This clonotype was observed at least ten times. CDR3 nucleotides: TGTGCCATCAGTGCCACAGGGGACTACGAGCAGTACTTC. This gives the protein CAISATGDYEQYF. The genes are TRBV10-3 and TRBJ2-7, with 7 bases identical to TRBD1. Unmatched junction bases numbered 3, after V lost 4 bases and J lost 3 bases. The CDR3 has 13 amino acids. Germline CDR1 is ENHRY and CDR2 is SYGVKD.

This clonotype was counted many times. The chain recombines TRBV20-1 with TRBJ2-7; 7 positions match TRBD2. The CDR3 extends over 13 amino acids. The J segment lost 2 bases and the V segment lost 3 bases, leaving 4 bases of the junction unmatched. CDR1 is DFQATT and CDR2 is SNEGSKA in the germline V gene (reference sequence). CDR3 sequence reads: CSARKSGTYEQYF. The CDR3 DNA reads as TGCAGTGCTAGGAAAAGCGGGACCTACGAGCAGTACTTC.

The sample holds one count of this clonotype. Because it lacks the conserved phenylalanine or tryptophan at the end, this CDR3 is likely a read error. No DNA is shown, since the ends of the CDR3 on it are uncertain; the CDR3 is the one TCRdb lists. The chain combines TRBV29-1 with TRBJ2-7. The CDR3 totals 11 residues, both ends included. The germline V gene has CDR1 SQVTM and CDR2 ANQGSEA. The CDR3 spells CSVEGGDEQCL.

This chain uses TRBV28 with TRBJ1-2, with 7 bases fitting TRBD1. Germline trimming cut 6 bases from V and 7 bases from J; bases unmatched to any gene: 17. Germline values: CDR1 MDHEN, CDR2 SYDVKM. The CDR3 is made up of 16 amino acids. CDR3 nucleotide sequence: TGTGCCAGCAGCTTAAATCGCGGGGCAGGGGGTCCTGGCTACACCTTC. This codes for CASSLNRGAGGPGYTF.

Notes on this clonotype: A much larger clone differs from this one at a single base, so this may be a read error. The CDR3 spells CASSFRGPMNTEALF. In DNA form, the CDR3 reads TGTGCCAGCAGTTTCCGGGGGCCGATGAACACTGAAGCTCTCTTT. This chain uses TRBV27 with TRBJ1-1, with D perhaps matching TRBD1 (6 bases). Germline V lookup: CDR1 MNHEY, CDR2 SMNVEV (reference sequence). The CDR3 consists of 15 residues.

This clonotype was counted between two and nine times. J is TRBJ2-1 and V is TRBV5-1, with a weak D call TRBD2 (6 bases). CDR1 and CDR2 (germline): SGHRS, YFSETQ. Trimming removed 2 bases at V and 5 bases at J, with 17 bases between. CDR3 length: 16 residues. This CDR3 is CASSFPPGRGNNEQFF. The CDR3 DNA reads as TGCGCCAGCAGCTTCCCGCCGGGCCGGGGGAACAATGAGCAGTTCTTC.

The V call is TRBV2, the J call TRBJ2-3, with TRBD2 as a possible D gene (5 bases). The CDR3 runs 14 residues. V lost 7 bases to trimming and J lost 4 bases, with 15 bases between them. CDR1 is SNHLY, CDR2 FYNNEI, per germline. The CDR3 loop is CASTVVRVPDTQYF. Written as DNA, the CDR3 is TGTGCCAGCACCGTCGTGAGGGTTCCAGATACGCAGTATTTT.

There are a few counts of this clonotype. The chain has TRBV4-3 and TRBJ2-5, with D perhaps TRBD2 (7 bases). Looked up from germline, CDR1 is LGHNA and CDR2 is YSLEER. This CDR3 is 16 amino acids long. The ends were cut back, 1 base at V and 2 bases at J, with 14 bases in the middle. The CDR3 sequence is CASSQGPQGLQETQYF. CDR3 nucleotides: TGCGCCAGCAGCCAAGGTCCACAGGGACTACAAGAGACCCAGTACTTC.

This clonotype was recorded many times. The gene calls are TRBV7-9 and TRBJ2-7; D is uncertain. The CDR3 spans 13 residues. Deletions cut 1 base from V and 6 bases from J, with 10 bases between. The germline V gene encodes CDR1 SEHNR and CDR2 FQNEAQ (reference sequence). The DNA of the CDR3 is TGTGCCAGCAGCTTAGGATCAGGCGTCGAGCAGTACTTC. It yields the protein CASSLGSGVEQYF.

The table lists this clonotype with many counts. The gene calls are TRBV28 and TRBJ1-2; no definite D call. The CDR3 length is 13 residues. Per germline, CDR1 MDHEN and CDR2 SYDVKM. V was cut by 3 bases and J by 5 bases, with 10 bases left in between. Here the CDR3 reads CASSFPPGYGYTF. DNA for the CDR3: TGTGCCAGCAGTTTCCCCCCCGGGTATGGCTACACCTTC.